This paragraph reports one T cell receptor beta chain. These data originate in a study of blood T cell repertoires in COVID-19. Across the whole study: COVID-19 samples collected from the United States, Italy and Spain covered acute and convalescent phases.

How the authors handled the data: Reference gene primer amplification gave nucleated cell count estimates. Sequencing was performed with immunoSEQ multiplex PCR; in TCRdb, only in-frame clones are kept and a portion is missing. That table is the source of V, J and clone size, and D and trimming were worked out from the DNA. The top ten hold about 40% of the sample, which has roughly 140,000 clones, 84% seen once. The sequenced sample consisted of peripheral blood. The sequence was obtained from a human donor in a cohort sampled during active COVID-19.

This CDR3 is CASSLKGAQGTEAFF. The DNA of the CDR3 is TGTGCCAGCAGCTTAAAGGGGGCGCAAGGCACTGAAGCTTTCTTT. The chain combines TRBV7-2 with TRBJ1-1, with 7 bases lining up with TRBD1. The CDR3 is 15 residues long. V lost 2 bases and J lost 4; bases outside the gene matches: 7. Per the germline V gene, CDR1 is SGHTA and CDR2 is FQGNSA. The entire variable domain, with the rest obtained from reference TRBV7-2 and TRBJ1-1, is as follows: GAGVSQSPSNKVTEKGKDVELRCDPISGHTALYWYRQSLGQGLEFLIYFQGNSAPDKSGLPSDRFSAERTGGSVSTLTIQRTQQEDSAVYLCASSLKGAQGTEAFFGQGTRLTVV.